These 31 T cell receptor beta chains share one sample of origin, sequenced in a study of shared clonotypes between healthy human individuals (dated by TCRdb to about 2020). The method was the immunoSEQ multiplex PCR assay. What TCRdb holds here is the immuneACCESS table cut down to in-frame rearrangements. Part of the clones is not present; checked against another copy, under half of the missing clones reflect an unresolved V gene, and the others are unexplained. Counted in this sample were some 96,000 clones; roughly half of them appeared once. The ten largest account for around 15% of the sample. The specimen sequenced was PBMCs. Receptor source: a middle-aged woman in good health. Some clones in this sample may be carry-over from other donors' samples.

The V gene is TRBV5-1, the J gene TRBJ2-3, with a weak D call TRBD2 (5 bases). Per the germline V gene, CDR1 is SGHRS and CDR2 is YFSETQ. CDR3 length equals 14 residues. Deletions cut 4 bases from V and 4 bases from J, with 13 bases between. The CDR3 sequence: CASSEDFAPDTQYF. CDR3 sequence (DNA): TGCGCCAGCAGCGAGGACTTTGCCCCAGATACGCAGTATTTT.

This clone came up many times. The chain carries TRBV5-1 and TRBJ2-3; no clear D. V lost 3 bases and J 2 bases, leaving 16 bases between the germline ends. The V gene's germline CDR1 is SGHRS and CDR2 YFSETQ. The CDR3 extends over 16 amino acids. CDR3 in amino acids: CASSSASGRPTDTQYF. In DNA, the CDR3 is TGCGCCAGCAGCTCCGCGTCGGGCAGACCCACAGATACGCAGTATTTT.

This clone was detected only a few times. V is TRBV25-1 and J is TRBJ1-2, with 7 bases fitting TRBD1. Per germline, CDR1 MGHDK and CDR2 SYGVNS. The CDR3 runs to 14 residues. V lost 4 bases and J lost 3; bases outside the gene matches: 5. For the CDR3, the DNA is TGTGCCAGCAGTGCAGGGACAGACCACTATGGCTACACCTTC. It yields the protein CASSAGTDHYGYTF.

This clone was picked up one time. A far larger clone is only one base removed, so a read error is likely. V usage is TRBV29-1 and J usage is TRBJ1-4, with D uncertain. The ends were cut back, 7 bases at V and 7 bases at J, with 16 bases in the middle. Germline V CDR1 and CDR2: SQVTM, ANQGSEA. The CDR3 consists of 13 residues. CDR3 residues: CSARLTAGEKLFF. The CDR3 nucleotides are TGCAGCGCGCGCTTAACAGCTGGTGAAAAACTGTTTTTT.

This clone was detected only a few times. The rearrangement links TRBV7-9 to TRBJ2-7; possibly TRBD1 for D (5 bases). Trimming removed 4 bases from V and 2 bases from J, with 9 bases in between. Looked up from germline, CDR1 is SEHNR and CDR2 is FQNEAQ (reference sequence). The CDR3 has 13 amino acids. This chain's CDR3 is CASSSTATYEQYF. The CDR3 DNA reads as TGTGCCAGCAGCTCGACAGCGACCTACGAGCAGTACTTC. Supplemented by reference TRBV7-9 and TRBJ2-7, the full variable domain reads DTGVSQNPRHKITKRGQNVTFRCDPISEHNRLYWYRQTLGQGPEFLTYFQNEAQLEKSRLLSDRFSAERPKGSFSTLEIQRTEQGDSAMYLCASSSTATYEQYFGPGTRLTVT.

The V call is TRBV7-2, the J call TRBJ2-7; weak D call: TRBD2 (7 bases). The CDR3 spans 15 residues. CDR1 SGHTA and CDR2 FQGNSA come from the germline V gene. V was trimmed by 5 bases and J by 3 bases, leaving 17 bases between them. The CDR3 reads CASSTFWGGGYEQYF. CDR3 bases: TGTGCCAGCAGCACCTTTTGGGGAGGGGGCTACGAGCAGTACTTC.

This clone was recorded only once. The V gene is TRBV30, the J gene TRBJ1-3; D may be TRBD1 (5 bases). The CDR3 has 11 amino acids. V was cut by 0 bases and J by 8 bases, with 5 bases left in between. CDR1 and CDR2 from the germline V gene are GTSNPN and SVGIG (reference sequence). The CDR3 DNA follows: TGTGCCTGGAGTGTGGGGGACACCATATATTTT. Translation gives CAWSVGDTIYF.

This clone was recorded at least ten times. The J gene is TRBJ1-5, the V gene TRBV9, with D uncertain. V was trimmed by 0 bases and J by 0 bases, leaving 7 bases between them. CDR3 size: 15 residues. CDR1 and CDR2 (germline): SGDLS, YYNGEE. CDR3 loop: CASSVEGYSNQPQHF. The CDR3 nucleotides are TGTGCCAGCAGCGTAGAGGGCTATAGCAATCAGCCCCAGCATTTT.

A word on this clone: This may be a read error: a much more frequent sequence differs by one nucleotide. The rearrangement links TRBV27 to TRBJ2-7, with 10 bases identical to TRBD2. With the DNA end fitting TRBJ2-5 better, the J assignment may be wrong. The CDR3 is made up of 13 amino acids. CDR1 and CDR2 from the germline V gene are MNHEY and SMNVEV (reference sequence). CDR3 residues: CASRLAGQETQYF. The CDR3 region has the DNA TGTGCCAGCAGACTAGCGGGACAAGAGACCCAGTACTTC.

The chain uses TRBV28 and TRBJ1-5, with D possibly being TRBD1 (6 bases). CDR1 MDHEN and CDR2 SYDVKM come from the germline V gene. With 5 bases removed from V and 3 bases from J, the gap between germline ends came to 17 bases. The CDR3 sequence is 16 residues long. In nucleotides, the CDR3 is TGTGCCAGCAGTGCTTTTAGCACAGGGTTCAATCAGCCCCAGCATTTT. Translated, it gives CASSAFSTGFNQPQHF.

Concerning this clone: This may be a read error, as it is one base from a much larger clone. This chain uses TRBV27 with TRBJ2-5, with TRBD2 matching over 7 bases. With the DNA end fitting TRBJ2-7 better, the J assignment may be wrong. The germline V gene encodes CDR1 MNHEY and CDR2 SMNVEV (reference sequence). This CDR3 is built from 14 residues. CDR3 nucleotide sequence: TGTGCCAGCAGGGGGAGCGGGGAGGCCTACGAGCAGTACTTC. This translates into CASRGSGEAYEQYF.

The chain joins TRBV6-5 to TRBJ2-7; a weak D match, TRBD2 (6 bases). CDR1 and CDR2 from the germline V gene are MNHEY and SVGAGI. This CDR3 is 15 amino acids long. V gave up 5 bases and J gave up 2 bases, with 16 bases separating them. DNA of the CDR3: TGTGCCAGCAGTCCCCGACTAGATCCGCCCTACGAGCAGTACTTC. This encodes CASSPRLDPPYEQYF.

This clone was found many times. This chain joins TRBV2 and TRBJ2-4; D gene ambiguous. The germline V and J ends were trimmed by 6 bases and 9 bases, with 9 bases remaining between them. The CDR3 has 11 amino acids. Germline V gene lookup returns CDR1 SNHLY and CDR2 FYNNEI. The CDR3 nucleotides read TGTGCCAGCAGATACGATAGCATTCAGTACTTC. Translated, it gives CASRYDSIQYF.

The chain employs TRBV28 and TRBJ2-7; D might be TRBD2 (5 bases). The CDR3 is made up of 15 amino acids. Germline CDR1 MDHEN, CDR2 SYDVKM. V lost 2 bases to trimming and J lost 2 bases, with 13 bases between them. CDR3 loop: CASSLRGYKTYEQYF. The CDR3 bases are TGTGCCAGCAGTTTACGGGGTTATAAGACCTACGAGCAGTACTTC. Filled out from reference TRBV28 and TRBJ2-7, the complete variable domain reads DVKVTQSSRYLVKRTGEKVFLECVQDMDHENMFWYRQDPGLGLRLIYFSYDVKMKEKGDIPEGYSVSREKKERFSLILESASTNQTSMYLCASSLRGYKTYEQYFGPGTRLTVT.

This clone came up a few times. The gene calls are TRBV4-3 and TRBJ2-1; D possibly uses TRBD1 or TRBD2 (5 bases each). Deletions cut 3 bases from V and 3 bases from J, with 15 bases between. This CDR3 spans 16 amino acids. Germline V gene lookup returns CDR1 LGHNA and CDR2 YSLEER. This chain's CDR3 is CASSQLGTGDYNEQFF. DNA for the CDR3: TGCGCCAGCAGCCAGCTGGGGACCGGCGACTACAATGAGCAGTTCTTC.

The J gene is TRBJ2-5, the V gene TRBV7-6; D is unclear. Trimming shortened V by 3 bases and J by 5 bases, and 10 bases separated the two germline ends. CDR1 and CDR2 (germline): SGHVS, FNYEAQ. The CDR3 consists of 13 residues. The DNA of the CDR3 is TGTGCCAGCAGCTTGTTGGGGTGGGAGACCCAGTACTTC. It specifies CASSLLGWETQYF.

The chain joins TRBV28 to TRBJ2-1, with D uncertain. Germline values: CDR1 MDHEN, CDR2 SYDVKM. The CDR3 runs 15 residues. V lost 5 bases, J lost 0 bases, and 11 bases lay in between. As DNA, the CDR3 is TGTGCCAGCAGTCCCGCCGTACTCTCCTACAATGAGCAGTTCTTC. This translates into CASSPAVLSYNEQFF.

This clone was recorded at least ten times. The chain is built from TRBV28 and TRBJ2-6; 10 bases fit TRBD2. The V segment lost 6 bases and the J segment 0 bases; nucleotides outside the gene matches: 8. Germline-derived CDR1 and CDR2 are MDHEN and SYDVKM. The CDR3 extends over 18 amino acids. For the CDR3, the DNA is TGTGCCAGCAGGGCTAGCGGGAGATTCCTCTCTGGGGCCAACGTCCTGACTTTC. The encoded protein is CASRASGRFLSGANVLTF.

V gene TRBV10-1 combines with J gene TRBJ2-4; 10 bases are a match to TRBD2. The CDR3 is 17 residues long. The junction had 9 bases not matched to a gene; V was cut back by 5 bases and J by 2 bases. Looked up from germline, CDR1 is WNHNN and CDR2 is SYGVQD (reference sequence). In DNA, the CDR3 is TGCGCCAGCAGTACTAGCGGGAAAAACCATTCCAAAAACATTCAGTACTTC. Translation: CASSTSGKNHSKNIQYF.

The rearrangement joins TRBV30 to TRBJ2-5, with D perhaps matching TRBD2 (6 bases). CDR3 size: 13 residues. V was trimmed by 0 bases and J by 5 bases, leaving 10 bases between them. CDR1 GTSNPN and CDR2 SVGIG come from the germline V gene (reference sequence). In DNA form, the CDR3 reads TGTGCCTGGAGTGTACGAGGAGGGGAGACCCAGTACTTC. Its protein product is CAWSVRGGETQYF.

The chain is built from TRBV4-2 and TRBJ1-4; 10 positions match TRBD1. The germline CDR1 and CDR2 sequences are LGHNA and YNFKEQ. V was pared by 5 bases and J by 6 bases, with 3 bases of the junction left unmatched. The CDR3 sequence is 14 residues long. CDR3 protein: CASSAGTGDEKLFF. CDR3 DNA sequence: TGTGCCAGCAGCGCCGGGACAGGGGATGAAAAACTGTTTTTT.

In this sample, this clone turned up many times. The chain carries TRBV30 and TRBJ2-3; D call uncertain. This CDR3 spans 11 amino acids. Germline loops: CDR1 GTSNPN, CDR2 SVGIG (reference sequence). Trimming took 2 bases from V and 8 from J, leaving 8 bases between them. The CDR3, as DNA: TGTGCCTGGAGTTTAGGCGGTACGCAGTATTTT. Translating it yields CAWSLGGTQYF.

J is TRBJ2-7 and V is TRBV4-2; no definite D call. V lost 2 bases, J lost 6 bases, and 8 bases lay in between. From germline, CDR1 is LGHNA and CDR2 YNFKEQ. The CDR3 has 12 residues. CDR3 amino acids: CASSQFGSEQYF. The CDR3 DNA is TGTGCCAGCAGCCAATTTGGATCCGAGCAGTACTTC.

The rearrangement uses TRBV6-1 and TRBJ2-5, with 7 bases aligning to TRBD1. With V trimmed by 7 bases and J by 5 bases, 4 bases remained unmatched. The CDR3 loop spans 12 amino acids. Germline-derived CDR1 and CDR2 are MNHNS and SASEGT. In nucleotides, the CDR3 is TGTGCCAGCAAAAAACAGGGGGAGACCCAGTACTTC. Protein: CASKKQGETQYF.

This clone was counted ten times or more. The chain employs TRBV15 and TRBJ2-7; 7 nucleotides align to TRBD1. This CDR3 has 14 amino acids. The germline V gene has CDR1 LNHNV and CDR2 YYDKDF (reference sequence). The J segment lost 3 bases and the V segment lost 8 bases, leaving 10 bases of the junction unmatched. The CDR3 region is CATGARDSRYEQYF. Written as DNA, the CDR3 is TGTGCCACCGGTGCCCGGGACAGCCGCTACGAGCAGTACTTC.

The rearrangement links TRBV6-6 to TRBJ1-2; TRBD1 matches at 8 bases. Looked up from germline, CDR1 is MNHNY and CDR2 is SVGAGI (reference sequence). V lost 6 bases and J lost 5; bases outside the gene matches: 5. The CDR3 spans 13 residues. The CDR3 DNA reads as TGTGCCAGCAGCCCGGGACAGGATTATGGCTACACCTTC. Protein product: CASSPGQDYGYTF.

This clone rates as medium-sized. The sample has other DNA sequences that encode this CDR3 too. The CDR3 sequence: CAWSGGDGQPQHF. In nucleotides, the CDR3 is TGTGCCTGGTCGGGCGGGGATGGTCAGCCCCAGCATTTT. V gene TRBV30 combines with J gene TRBJ1-5, with D unclear. Germline CDR1 and CDR2: GTSNPN and SVGIG (reference sequence). The ends were cut back, 5 bases at V and 6 bases at J, with 14 bases in the middle. The CDR3 contains 13 residues.

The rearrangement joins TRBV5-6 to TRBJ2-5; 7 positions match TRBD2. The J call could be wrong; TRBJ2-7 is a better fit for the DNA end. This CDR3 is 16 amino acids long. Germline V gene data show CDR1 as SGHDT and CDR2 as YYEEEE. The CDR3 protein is CASSAGTTLRVHEQYF. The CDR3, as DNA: TGTGCCAGCAGCGCCGGGACTACCCTTAGGGTCCACGAGCAGTACTTC.

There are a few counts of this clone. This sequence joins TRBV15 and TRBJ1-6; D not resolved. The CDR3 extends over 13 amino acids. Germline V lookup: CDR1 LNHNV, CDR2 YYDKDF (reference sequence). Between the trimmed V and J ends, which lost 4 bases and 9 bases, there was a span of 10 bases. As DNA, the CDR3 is TGTGCCACCAGCACCCACATTGCTTCACCCCTCCACTTT. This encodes CATSTHIASPLHF.

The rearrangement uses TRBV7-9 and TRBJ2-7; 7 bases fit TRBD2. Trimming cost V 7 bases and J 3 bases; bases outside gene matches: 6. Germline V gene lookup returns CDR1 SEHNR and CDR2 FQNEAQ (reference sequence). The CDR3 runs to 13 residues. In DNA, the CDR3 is TGTGCCAGCAAAATCGAGCGGGACTACGAGCAGTACTTC. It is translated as CASKIERDYEQYF.

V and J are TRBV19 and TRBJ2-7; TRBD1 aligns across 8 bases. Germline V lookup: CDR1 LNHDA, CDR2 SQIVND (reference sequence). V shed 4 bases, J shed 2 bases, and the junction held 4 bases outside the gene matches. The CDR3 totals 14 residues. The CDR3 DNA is TGTGCCAGTAGTAGAGGACAGGGAACCTACGAGCAGTACTTC. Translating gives CASSRGQGTYEQYF.